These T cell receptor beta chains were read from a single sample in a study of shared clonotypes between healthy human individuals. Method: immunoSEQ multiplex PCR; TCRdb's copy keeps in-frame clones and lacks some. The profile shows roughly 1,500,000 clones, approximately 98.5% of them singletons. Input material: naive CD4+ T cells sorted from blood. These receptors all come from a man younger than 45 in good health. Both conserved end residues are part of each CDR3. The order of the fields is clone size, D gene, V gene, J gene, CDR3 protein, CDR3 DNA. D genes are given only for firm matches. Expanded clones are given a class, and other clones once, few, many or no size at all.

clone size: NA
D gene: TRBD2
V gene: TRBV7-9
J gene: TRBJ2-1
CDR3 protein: CASRRTTSGLANEQFF
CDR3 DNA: TGTGCCAGCAGAAGAACTACTAGCGGGTTGGCCAATGAGCAGTTCTTC

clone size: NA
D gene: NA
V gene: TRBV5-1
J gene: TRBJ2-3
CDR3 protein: CASSLARALGDTQYF
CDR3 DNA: TGCGCCAGCAGCTTGGCGAGGGCTCTAGGGGATACGCAGTATTTT

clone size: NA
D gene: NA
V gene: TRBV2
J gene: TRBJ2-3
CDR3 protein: CASSEGTDTQYF
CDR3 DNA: TGTGCCAGCAGCGAGGGGACAGATACGCAGTATTTT

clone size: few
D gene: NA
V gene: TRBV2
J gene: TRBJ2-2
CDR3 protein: CASSELQQSNTGELFF
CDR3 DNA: TGTGCCAGCAGTGAACTGCAGCAGTCGAACACCGGGGAGCTGTTTTTT

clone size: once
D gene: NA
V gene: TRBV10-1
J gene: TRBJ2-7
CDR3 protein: CASSDGGKISYEQYF
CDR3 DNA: TGCGCCAGCAGTGACGGCGGGAAAATATCCTACGAGCAGTACTTC

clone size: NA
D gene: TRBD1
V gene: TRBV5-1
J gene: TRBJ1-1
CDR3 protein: CASSWGTGNTEAFF
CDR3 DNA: TGCGCCAGCAGCTGGGGGACAGGGAACACTGAAGCTTTCTTT

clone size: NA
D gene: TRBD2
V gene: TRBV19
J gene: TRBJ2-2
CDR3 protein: CASSSGGSAGELFF
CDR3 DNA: TGTGCCAGTAGTTCAGGCGGGAGTGCCGGGGAGCTGTTTTTT

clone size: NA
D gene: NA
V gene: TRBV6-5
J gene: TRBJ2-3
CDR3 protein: CASSYSIVGGTDTQYF
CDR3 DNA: TGTGCCAGCAGTTACTCGATCGTGGGGGGCACAGATACGCAGTATTTT

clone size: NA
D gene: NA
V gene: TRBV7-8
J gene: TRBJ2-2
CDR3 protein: CASSPGGTINTGELFF
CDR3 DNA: TGTGCCAGCAGCCCCGGAGGGACAATTAACACCGGGGAGCTGTTTTTT

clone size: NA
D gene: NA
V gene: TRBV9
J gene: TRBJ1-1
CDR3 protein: CASSVSAQNTEAFF
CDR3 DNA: TGTGCCAGCAGCGTTAGCGCCCAAAACACTGAAGCTTTCTTT

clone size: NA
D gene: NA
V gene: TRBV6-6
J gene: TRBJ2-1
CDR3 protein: CASSYGGPAYNEQFF
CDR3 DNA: TGTGCCAGCAGTTACGGAGGGCCCGCCTACAATGAGCAGTTCTTC

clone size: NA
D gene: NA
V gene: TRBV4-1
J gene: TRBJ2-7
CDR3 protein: CASSQDEARAIHEQYF
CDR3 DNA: TGCGCCAGCAGCCAAGATGAGGCCAGGGCTATCCACGAGCAGTACTTC

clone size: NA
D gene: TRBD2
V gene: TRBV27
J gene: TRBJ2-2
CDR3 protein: CASSFISGRAAGELFF
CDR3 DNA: TGTGCCAGCAGTTTTATTAGCGGGAGGGCCGCCGGGGAGCTGTTTTTT

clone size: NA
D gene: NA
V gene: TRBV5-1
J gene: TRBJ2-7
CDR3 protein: CASSLSMTAFYEQYF
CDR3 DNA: TGCGCCAGCAGCTTGTCTATGACAGCTTTCTACGAGCAGTACTTC

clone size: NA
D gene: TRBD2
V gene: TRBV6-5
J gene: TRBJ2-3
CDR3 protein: CASSYSAGGADTQYF
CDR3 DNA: TGTGCCAGCAGTTACTCAGCGGGAGGGGCAGATACGCAGTATTTT

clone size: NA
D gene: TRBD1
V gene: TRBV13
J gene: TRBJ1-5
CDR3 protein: CASSLGQGSGNGGNQPQHF
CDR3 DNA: TGTGCCAGCAGCTTAGGACAGGGGTCAGGAAACGGAGGCAATCAGCCCCAGCATTTT

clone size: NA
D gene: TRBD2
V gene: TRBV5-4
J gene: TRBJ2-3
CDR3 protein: CASSSGVLAGVTDTQYF
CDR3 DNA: TGTGCCAGCAGCTCCGGCGTCCTAGCGGGAGTAACAGATACGCAGTATTTT

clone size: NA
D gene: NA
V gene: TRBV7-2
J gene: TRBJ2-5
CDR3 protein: CASSLPGVETQYF
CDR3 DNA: TGTGCCAGCAGCTTACCGGGGGTAGAGACCCAGTACTTC

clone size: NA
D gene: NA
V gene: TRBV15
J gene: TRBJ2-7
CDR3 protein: CATSRDRSSYLYEQYF
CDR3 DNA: TGTGCCACCAGCAGAGATCGGTCGAGCTACTTGTACGAGCAGTACTTC

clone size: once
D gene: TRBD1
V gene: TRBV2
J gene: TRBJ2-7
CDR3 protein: CASGRGTGGYEQYF
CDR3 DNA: TGTGCCAGCGGGAGAGGGACAGGTGGTTACGAGCAGTACTTC

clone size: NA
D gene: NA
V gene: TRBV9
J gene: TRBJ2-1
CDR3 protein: CASSVDVRETYNEQFF
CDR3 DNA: TGTGCCAGCAGCGTAGATGTACGGGAAACATACAATGAGCAGTTCTTC

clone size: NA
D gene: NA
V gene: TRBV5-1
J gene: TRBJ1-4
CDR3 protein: CASSLSHATAEKLFF
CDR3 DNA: TGCGCCAGCAGCTTGAGTCACGCGACAGCAGAAAAACTGTTTTTT

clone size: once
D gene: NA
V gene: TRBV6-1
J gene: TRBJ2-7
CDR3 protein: CASSGRGPRLAEQYF
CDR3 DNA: TGTGCCAGCAGTGGGAGGGGACCCCGCCTTGCGGAGCAGTACTTC

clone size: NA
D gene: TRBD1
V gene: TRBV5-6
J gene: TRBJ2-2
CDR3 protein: CASSRDRGRDTGELFF
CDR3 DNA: TGTGCCAGCAGCAGGGACAGGGGGCGGGACACCGGGGAGCTGTTTTTT

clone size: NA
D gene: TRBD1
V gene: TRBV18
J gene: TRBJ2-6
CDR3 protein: CASSTGTGGLRVLTF
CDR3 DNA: TGTGCCAGCTCAACCGGGACAGGGGGGTTACGGGTCCTGACTTTC

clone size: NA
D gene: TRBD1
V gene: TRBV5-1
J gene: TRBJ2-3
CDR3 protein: CASSSPDRSTDTQYF
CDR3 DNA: TGCGCCAGCAGCTCACCGGACAGGAGCACAGATACGCAGTATTTT

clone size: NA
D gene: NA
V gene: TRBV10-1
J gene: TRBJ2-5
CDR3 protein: CASSQKKQETQYF
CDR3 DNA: TGCGCCAGCAGTCAGAAAAAACAAGAGACCCAGTACTTC

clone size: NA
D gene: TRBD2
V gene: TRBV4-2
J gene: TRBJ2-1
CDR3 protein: CASSGRLADEQFF
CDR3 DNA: TGTGCCAGCAGCGGCCGACTAGCGGATGAGCAGTTCTTC

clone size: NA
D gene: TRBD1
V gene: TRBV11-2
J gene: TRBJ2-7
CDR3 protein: CASSLDTFGDRGRDEQYF
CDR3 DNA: TGTGCCAGCAGCTTAGATACCTTCGGGGACAGGGGGCGAGACGAGCAGTACTTC

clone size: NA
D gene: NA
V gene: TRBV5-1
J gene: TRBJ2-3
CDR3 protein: CASSSAPYRTFSTDTQYF
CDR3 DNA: TGCGCCAGCAGCTCCGCTCCCTATCGGACCTTTAGCACAGATACGCAGTATTTT

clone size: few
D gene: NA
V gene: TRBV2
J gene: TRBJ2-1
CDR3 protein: CASRDQGPSVEQFF
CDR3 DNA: TGTGCCAGCAGAGACCAGGGACCCTCCGTGGAGCAGTTCTTC

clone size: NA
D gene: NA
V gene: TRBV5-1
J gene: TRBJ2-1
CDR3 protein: CASSLSDSEQFF
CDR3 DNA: TGCGCCAGCAGCTTGTCAGATAGTGAGCAGTTCTTC

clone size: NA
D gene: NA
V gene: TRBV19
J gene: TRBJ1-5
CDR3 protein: CASSIARRAHQPQHF
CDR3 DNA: TGTGCCAGTAGTATCGCCCGGCGGGCCCATCAGCCCCAGCATTTT

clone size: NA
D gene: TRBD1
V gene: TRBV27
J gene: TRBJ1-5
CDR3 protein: CASSSRGRGNQPQHF
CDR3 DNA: TGTGCCAGCAGTTCCAGGGGGCGAGGCAATCAGCCCCAGCATTTT

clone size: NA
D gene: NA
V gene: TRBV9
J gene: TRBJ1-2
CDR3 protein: CASSVANHFWGYTF
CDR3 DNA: TGTGCCAGCAGCGTAGCTAATCATTTTTGGGGCTACACCTTC

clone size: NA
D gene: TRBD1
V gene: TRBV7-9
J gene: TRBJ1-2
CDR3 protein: CASSLVTGAPYGYTF
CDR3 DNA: TGTGCCAGCAGCTTAGTAACAGGGGCCCCCTATGGCTACACCTTC

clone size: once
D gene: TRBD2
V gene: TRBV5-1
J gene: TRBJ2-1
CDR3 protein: CASSPSGNSNEQFF
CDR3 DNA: TGCGCCAGCAGCCCTAGCGGGAATTCAAATGAGCAGTTCTTC

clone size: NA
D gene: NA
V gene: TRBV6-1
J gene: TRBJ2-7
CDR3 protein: CASSASNGGEQYF
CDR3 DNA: TGTGCCAGCAGCGCATCGAATGGGGGGGAGCAGTACTTC

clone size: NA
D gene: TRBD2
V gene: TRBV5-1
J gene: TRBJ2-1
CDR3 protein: CASSLDSGRAVVEQFF
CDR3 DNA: TGCGCCAGCAGCTTGGATAGCGGGAGGGCCGTAGTTGAGCAGTTCTTC

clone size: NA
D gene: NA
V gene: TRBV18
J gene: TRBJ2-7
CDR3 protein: CASSPPGGEQYF
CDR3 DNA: TGTGCCAGCTCACCCCCAGGTGGAGAGCAGTACTTC

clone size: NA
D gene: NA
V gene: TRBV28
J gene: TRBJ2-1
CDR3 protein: CASRPTRYNEQFF
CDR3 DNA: TGTGCCAGCCGTCCGACCCGATACAATGAGCAGTTCTTC

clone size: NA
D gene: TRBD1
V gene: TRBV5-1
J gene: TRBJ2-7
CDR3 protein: CASSKGQLDEQYF
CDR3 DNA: TGCGCCAGCAGCAAGGGACAGCTCGACGAGCAGTACTTC

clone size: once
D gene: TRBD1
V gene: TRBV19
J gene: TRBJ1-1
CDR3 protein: CASSIAGGNTEAFF
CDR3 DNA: TGTGCCAGTAGTATTGCAGGGGGGAACACTGAAGCTTTCTTT

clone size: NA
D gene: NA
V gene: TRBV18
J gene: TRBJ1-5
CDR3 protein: CASSPRRYSNQPQHF
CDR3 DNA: TGTGCCAGCTCACCACGCAGGTATAGCAATCAGCCCCAGCATTTT